The 32 T cell receptor beta chains given below trace back to one sample, sequenced in a study of T cells in Graves' hyperthyroidism and ophthalmopathy. TCR beta CDR3 regions were amplified from RNA. A first-round RT-PCR of the TCR CDR3 used the HTBI primer set. TCRdb recomputed calls from the multiplex PCR reads with MiXCR, one row per CDR3 protein. The profile covers some 350,000 distinct CDR3 sequences, with about 16% appearing a single time and roughly a fifth taken by the ten largest. The sequenced sample was blood. These receptors all stem from a woman aged 60-75 years with Graves' ophthalmopathy.

This clonotype showed up just a few times. The V gene is TRBV29-1, the J gene TRBJ2-3; D gene unclear. V dropped 2 bases and J dropped 1 base, with 7 bases sitting between them. In germline, CDR1 is SQVTM, CDR2 ANQGSEA. This CDR3 spans 13 amino acids. This chain's CDR3 is CSVELGGTDTQYF. The CDR3 DNA reads as TGCAGCGTTGAACTAGGCGGCACAGATACGCAGTATTTT.

This clonotype was detected ten times or more. This chain links TRBV2 with TRBJ2-7, with D uncertain. CDR1 is SNHLY and CDR2 is FYNNEI in the germline V gene. The CDR3 has 13 residues. V shed 5 bases and J shed 4 bases, with 12 bases lying between them. CDR3 sequence reads: CASSPTPIYEQYF. The CDR3 DNA reads as TGTGCCAGCAGTCCGACCCCAATATACGAGCAGTACTTC.

This clonotype was seen repeatedly, ten times or more. The chain has TRBV27 and TRBJ1-2, with unresolved D. The ends were cut back, 8 bases at V and 4 bases at J, with 14 bases in the middle. From germline, CDR1 is MNHEY and CDR2 SMNVEV (reference sequence). The CDR3 is made up of 13 amino acids. The CDR3 is CASALGSGYGYTF. Written as DNA, the CDR3 is TGTGCCAGCGCCCTTGGATCAGGCTATGGCTACACCTTC.

The chain employs TRBV28 and TRBJ2-7; D is undetermined. The V and J ends lost 3 bases and 2 bases respectively, with 8 bases between them. The CDR3 totals 13 residues. The V gene's germline CDR1 is MDHEN and CDR2 SYDVKM. The DNA of the CDR3 is TGTGCCAGCAGTTTTCTAGTGACCTACGAGCAGTACTTC. It is translated as CASSFLVTYEQYF. The complete variable domain, with remaining parts taken from reference TRBV28 and TRBJ2-7, reads DVKVTQSSRYLVKRTGEKVFLECVQDMDHENMFWYRQDPGLGLRLIYFSYDVKMKEKGDIPEGYSVSREKKERFSLILESASTNQTSMYLCASSFLVTYEQYFGPGTRLTVT.

Many counts were recorded for this clonotype. The gene calls are TRBV7-8 and TRBJ1-4; D may be TRBD1 (5 bases). Trimming took 4 bases from V and 5 from J, leaving 14 bases between them. The germline CDR1 and CDR2 sequences are SGHVS and FQNEAQ. This CDR3 is 15 amino acids long. CDR3 sequence: CASSSQGGPNEKLFF. CDR3 nucleotide sequence: TGTGCCAGCAGCTCCCAGGGCGGCCCGAATGAAAAACTGTTTTTT.

The rearrangement links TRBV28 to TRBJ2-3; 13 bases are a match to TRBD2. V shed 2 bases, J shed 0 bases, and the junction held 8 bases outside the gene matches. CDR1 is MDHEN and CDR2 is SYDVKM in the germline V gene. This CDR3 contains 19 residues. CDR3 residues: CASSLSSGLAGVSTDTQYF. CDR3 nucleotides: TGTGCCAGCAGTTTAAGTAGTGGACTAGCGGGAGTAAGCACAGATACGCAGTATTTT.

This clonotype was found many times. The chain employs TRBV28 and TRBJ2-2; D is possibly TRBD2 (6 bases). V was trimmed by 3 bases and J by 2 bases, leaving 16 bases between them. CDR1 and CDR2 (germline): MDHEN, SYDVKM. The CDR3 is 17 residues long. The CDR3 is CASSFAGYGTNTGELFF. CDR3 bases: TGTGCCAGCAGTTTTGCGGGATACGGAACCAACACCGGGGAGCTGTTTTTT. Full variable domain (rest looked up from reference TRBV28 and TRBJ2-2): DVKVTQSSRYLVKRTGEKVFLECVQDMDHENMFWYRQDPGLGLRLIYFSYDVKMKEKGDIPEGYSVSREKKERFSLILESASTNQTSMYLCASSFAGYGTNTGELFFGEGSRLTVL.

The sample holds many counts of this clonotype. This rearrangement joins TRBV7-2 to TRBJ2-2, with 10 bases lining up with TRBD2. The CDR3 sequence is 17 residues long. CDR1 and CDR2 from the germline V gene are SGHTA and FQGNSA. V lost 2 bases to trimming and J lost 0 bases; unmatched junction nucleotides: 3. As DNA, the CDR3 is TGTGCCAGCAGCTTATTTCTAGCGGGGGCGAACACCGGGGAGCTGTTTTTT. Translation: CASSLFLAGANTGELFF.

This clonotype was observed a few times. The rearrangement uses TRBV6-1 and TRBJ2-5; unclear D gene. The length of the CDR3 is 14 residues. Germline V gene data show CDR1 as MNHNS and CDR2 as SASEGT. The ends were cut back, 6 bases at V and 1 base at J, with 12 bases in the middle. CDR3 DNA: TGTGCCAGCAGAAGACCCGGACCCCAAGAGACCCAGTACTTC. It translates to CASRRPGPQETQYF.

There are a few counts of this clonotype. The V gene is TRBV12-3 or TRBV12-4, the J gene TRBJ2-4; TRBD1 might be the D (5 bases). The CDR3 has 14 residues. V lost 4 bases and J 1 base, leaving 8 bases between the germline ends. The CDR3 nucleotides are TGTGCCAGCAGTTACGCAGGGGCCAAAAACATTCAGTACTTC. As protein: CASSYAGAKNIQYF.

CDR3 sequence: CASRGADSYNSPLHF. In DNA form, the CDR3 reads TGTGCCAGCAGGGGGGCAGACTCCTATAATTCACCCCTCCACTTT. This chain connects TRBV28 to TRBJ1-6; tentative D call: TRBD1 (6 bases). Germline CDR1 reads MDHEN; CDR2 reads SYDVKM. Trimming shortened V by 6 bases and J by 0 bases, and 9 bases separated the two germline ends. The CDR3 is made up of 15 amino acids.

There are a few counts of this clonotype. This chain connects TRBV7-9 to TRBJ1-1; D may be TRBD1 (5 bases). V was pared by 1 base and J by 10 bases, with 13 bases between. This CDR3 contains 13 residues. CDR1 and CDR2 (germline): SEHNR, FQNEAQ (reference sequence). The CDR3 DNA follows: TGTGCCAGCAGCTTAGATTCAGGGCTGGGAGCTTTCTTT. It codes for CASSLDSGLGAFF.

This clonotype was picked up many times. The chain couples TRBV20-1 to TRBJ2-2; D is uncertain. Germline V gives CDR1 DFQATT, CDR2 SNEGSKA (reference sequence). CDR3 length equals 8 residues. Trimming removed 3 bases from V and 13 bases from J, with 3 bases in between. The CDR3 DNA reads TGCAGTGCTAGCGGGCTGTTTTTT. It translates to CSASGLFF.

In this sample, this clonotype turned up many times. The chain couples TRBV6-1 to TRBJ2-7, with TRBD1 identical over 8 bases. The germline V gene encodes CDR1 MNHNS and CDR2 SASEGT. The CDR3 has 14 residues. V shed 2 bases and J 6 bases; nucleotides not matched to a gene: 6. CDR3 loop: CASSETDGQGEQYF. CDR3 nucleotide sequence: TGTGCCAGCAGTGAAACCGACGGACAGGGCGAGCAGTACTTC.

The chain recombines TRBV3-1 with TRBJ2-1, with D maybe TRBD2 (6 bases). Germline CDR1 is LGHDT and CDR2 is YNNKEL (reference sequence). CDR3 size: 15 residues. V shed 3 bases and J shed 0 bases, with 9 bases lying between them. CDR3: CASSHRGNSYNEQFF. Here the CDR3 DNA reads TGTGCCAGCAGCCACCGCGGGAACTCCTACAATGAGCAGTTCTTC.

This clonotype was seen only a few times. The rearrangement links TRBV12-3 or TRBV12-4 to TRBJ2-7; 9 nucleotides agree with TRBD2. The trim removed 7 bases at V and 10 bases at J, leaving 8 bases unmatched. CDR3 length equals 12 residues. The CDR3, as DNA: TGTGCCAGCAAGGTGGGCGGGGGGGAACAGTACTTC. Translation gives CASKVGGGEQYF.

The sample holds many counts of this clonotype. The genes are TRBV6-1 and TRBJ1-5; 7 nucleotides agree with TRBD1. The CDR3 contains 14 residues. V was clipped by 4 bases and J by 5 bases; unmatched bases: 5. In germline, CDR1 is MNHNS, CDR2 SASEGT. The CDR3 spells CASSVHRGDQPQHF. The CDR3 coding sequence is TGTGCCAGCAGTGTCCACAGGGGCGATCAGCCCCAGCATTTT.

As regards this clonotype: With a much larger clone just one base away, this may be a read error. The genes are TRBV20-1 and TRBJ2-1; TRBD2 aligns across 9 bases. The J call may be wrong; the DNA end is better matched by TRBJ2-7. The V gene's germline CDR1 is DFQATT and CDR2 SNEGSKA (reference sequence). The CDR3 is 18 residues long. Here the CDR3 reads CSARDPAAGGESYNEQYF. The CDR3 coding sequence is TGCAGTGCTAGAGATCCGGCGGCGGGAGGGGAGTCCTACAATGAGCAGTACTTC.

This clonotype was recorded many times. The gene calls are TRBV5-4 and TRBJ2-5; 8 bases map to TRBD2. The ends lost 8 bases at V and 4 bases at J; junction bases unmatched: 7. Looked up from germline, CDR1 is SGHNT and CDR2 is YYREEE (reference sequence). The CDR3 runs to 13 residues. The CDR3 loop is CASSQRERETQYF. As DNA, the CDR3 is TGTGCCAGTTCTCAGCGGGAGCGAGAGACCCAGTACTTC.

The rearrangement links TRBV5-1 to TRBJ2-3, with 13 bases lining up with TRBD2. Germline V lookup: CDR1 SGHRS, CDR2 YFSETQ. With 1 base clipped from V and 5 bases from J, the junction kept 13 bases outside the gene matches. The CDR3 is 19 residues long. The CDR3: CASSLTGWWTSGSKDTQYF. The CDR3 DNA reads as TGCGCCAGCAGCTTGACTGGTTGGTGGACTAGCGGGAGTAAAGATACGCAGTATTTT.

Worth noting for this clonotype: A much larger clone lies a single base off, so this may be a read error. V is TRBV29-1 and J is TRBJ2-7; D tentatively reads TRBD1 or TRBD2 (6 bases each). This CDR3 contains 14 residues. Germline lookup yields CDR1 SQVTM and CDR2 ANQGSEA. The V and J ends lost 6 bases and 1 base respectively, with 16 bases between them. This CDR3 reads CSVQSGAYSYEQYF. In DNA form, the CDR3 reads TGCAGCGTGCAATCGGGGGCCTATTCCTACGAGCAGTACTTC.

In this sample, this clonotype turned up many times. The V gene is TRBV6-1, the J gene TRBJ1-5; D is unresolved. This CDR3 contains 12 residues. The germline V gene has CDR1 MNHNS and CDR2 SASEGT. Trimming took off 1 base at V and 4 bases at J, with 2 bases between the two ends. In DNA, the CDR3 is TGTGCCAGCAGTGAAGGGAATCAGCCCCAGCATTTT. The encoded protein is CASSEGNQPQHF.

The chain employs TRBV7-6 and TRBJ2-5; 7 nucleotides agree with TRBD2. J gave up 4 bases and V 9 bases, and 8 bases lay outside the gene matches. There are 13 residues in the CDR3. The germline CDR1 and CDR2 sequences are SGHVS and FNYEAQ. The CDR3 reads CASTGGRLETQYF. Written as DNA, the CDR3 is TGTGCCAGTACGGGAGGCCGACTAGAGACCCAGTACTTC.

The chain couples TRBV5-4 to TRBJ2-5; tentatively, D is TRBD1 (6 bases). Trimming removed 3 bases at V and 3 bases at J, with 9 bases between. Germline V lookup: CDR1 SGHNT, CDR2 YYREEE (reference sequence). The CDR3 has 13 residues. The CDR3 spells CASSWTVEETQYF. The CDR3 DNA follows: TGTGCCAGCAGCTGGACAGTCGAAGAGACCCAGTACTTC.

In its sample, this clonotype was seen a few times. A much bigger clone sits one base away, suggesting this may be a read error. The chain recombines TRBV6-2 or TRBV6-3 with TRBJ1-5; maybe TRBD1 (5 bases). CDR1 is MNHEY and CDR2 is SVGEGT in the germline V gene. The CDR3 is made up of 15 amino acids. CDR3 coding DNA: TGTGCCAGCAGCCGGGGGGACCCGAGCAATCAGCCCCGGCATTTT. Its translation is CASSRGDPSNQPRHF.

This chain joins TRBV13 and TRBJ2-5, with D possibly being TRBD2 (6 bases). This CDR3 region has 15 residues. Trimming pared 5 bases from V and 0 bases from J, leaving 13 bases between. Germline CDR1 is PRHDT and CDR2 is FYEKMQ (reference sequence). The CDR3 DNA reads as TGTGCCAGCAGCCAAAGCCGGGACTACCAAGAGACCCAGTACTTC. This gives the protein CASSQSRDYQETQYF.

Turning to this clonotype: The CDR3 end shows no conserved phenylalanine or tryptophan, and so a read error is likely. The chain is built from TRBV12-3 or TRBV12-4 and TRBJ2-5; TRBD2 matches 8 bases. This CDR3 has 16 amino acids. V dropped 2 bases and J dropped 4; count of bases not matched to a gene: 9. The CDR3 nucleotides read TGTGCCAGCAGTTTACGGATAAGCGGGAGTAGAGAGACCCAGTACCTC. Protein: CASSLRISGSRETQYL.

This clonotype was observed at least ten times. The chain has TRBV10-1 and TRBJ2-1; no reliable D call. The CDR3 has 15 residues. Trimming cost V 1 base and J 4 bases, with 11 bases left between them. The germline V gene encodes CDR1 WNHNN and CDR2 SYGVQD (reference sequence). The CDR3 sequence is CASSEYRRGYNEQFF. The CDR3 nucleotides are TGCGCCAGCAGTGAGTATCGCCGAGGTTACAATGAGCAGTTCTTC.

This clonotype was observed at least ten times. V usage is TRBV20-1 and J usage is TRBJ2-3; the match to TRBD2 covers 11 bases. The CDR3 consists of 14 residues. With V trimmed by 6 bases and J by 2 bases, 4 bases remained unmatched. Germline V gene data show CDR1 as DFQATT and CDR2 as SNEGSKA (reference sequence). The CDR3 sequence is CSAGTSGVTDTQYF. As DNA, the CDR3 is TGCAGTGCGGGGACTAGCGGCGTCACAGATACGCAGTATTTT.

This clonotype was seen a handful of times. V gene TRBV6-5 combines with J gene TRBJ2-7; TRBD2 aligns across 7 bases. The V segment lost 4 bases and the J segment 2 bases; nucleotides outside the gene matches: 8. The CDR3 runs 15 residues. The germline CDR1 and CDR2 sequences are MNHEY and SVGAGI. The CDR3 spells CASSFPAGWTYEQYF. In DNA, the CDR3 is TGTGCCAGCAGTTTCCCAGCGGGATGGACCTACGAGCAGTACTTC.

This clonotype was seen repeatedly, ten times or more. This chain joins TRBV3-1 and TRBJ1-2; D possibly corresponds to TRBD1 (5 bases). This CDR3 has 15 amino acids. CDR1 is LGHDT, CDR2 YNNKEL, per germline (reference sequence). V was pared by 2 bases and J by 0 bases, with 10 bases between. Here the CDR3 DNA reads TGTGCCAGCAGCCAACCCGGGGCTGCTAACTATGGCTACACCTTC. Translation gives CASSQPGAANYGYTF. The whole variable domain, filled in from reference TRBV3-1 and TRBJ1-2, reads DTAVSQTPKYLVTQMGNDKSIKCEQNLGHDTMYWYKQDSKKFLKIMFSYNNKELIINETVPNRFSPKSPDKAHLNLHINSLELGDSAVYFCASSQPGAANYGYTFGSGTRLTVV.

In its sample, this clonotype was seen many times. The rearrangement links TRBV5-1 to TRBJ1-1; 7 positions match TRBD1. This CDR3 contains 15 residues. V gave up 3 bases and J gave up 5 bases; unmatched junction bases: 10. Looked up from germline, CDR1 is SGHRS and CDR2 is YFSETQ. In DNA, the CDR3 is TGCGCCAGCAGCTCCGCGCAGGGGGTGGCAACTGAAGCTTTCTTT. Its protein is CASSSAQGVATEAFF.